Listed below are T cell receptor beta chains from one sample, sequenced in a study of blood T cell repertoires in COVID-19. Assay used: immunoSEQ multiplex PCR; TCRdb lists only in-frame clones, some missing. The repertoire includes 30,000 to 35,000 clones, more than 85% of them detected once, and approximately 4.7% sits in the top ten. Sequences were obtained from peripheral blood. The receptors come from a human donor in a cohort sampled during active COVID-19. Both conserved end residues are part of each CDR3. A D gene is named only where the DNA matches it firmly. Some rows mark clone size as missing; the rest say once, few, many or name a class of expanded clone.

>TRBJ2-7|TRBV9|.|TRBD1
CASSKTGTGMDEQYF
TGTGCCAGCAGCAAGACCGGGACAGGCATGGACGAGCAGTACTTC
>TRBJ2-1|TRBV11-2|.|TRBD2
CASSRTSGGYNEQFF
TGTGCCAGCAGCCGGACTAGCGGGGGTTACAATGAGCAGTTCTTC
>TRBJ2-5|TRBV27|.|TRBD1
CASSVGQGVQETQYF
TGTGCCAGCAGTGTAGGACAGGGTGTACAGGAGACCCAGTACTTC
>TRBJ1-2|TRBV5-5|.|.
CASSLDSSRGGYGYTF
TGTGCCAGCAGCTTGGACTCGTCGAGGGGAGGCTATGGCTACACCTTC
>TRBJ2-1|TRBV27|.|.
CASSAGIRNEQFF
TGTGCCAGCAGTGCGGGAATTAGGAATGAGCAGTTCTTC
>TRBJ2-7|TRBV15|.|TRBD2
CATSRDRGAYEQYF
TGTGCCACCAGCAGAGATCGGGGGGCCTACGAGCAGTACTTC
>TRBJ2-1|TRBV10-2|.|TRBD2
CASTGTRSEQFF
TGCGCCAGCACCGGGACTAGGAGTGAGCAGTTCTTC
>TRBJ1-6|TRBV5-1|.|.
CASSFDGGNSPLHF
TGCGCCAGCAGCTTTGACGGCGGAAATTCACCCCTCCACTTT
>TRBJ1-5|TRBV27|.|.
CASSFGYQDSGSNQPQHF
TGTGCCAGCAGTTTTGGATACCAGGACAGCGGTAGCAATCAGCCCCAGCATTTT
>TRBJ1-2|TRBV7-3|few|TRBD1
CASSSTGGAKGYTF
TGTGCCAGCAGCTCCACAGGGGGCGCGAAGGGCTACACCTTC
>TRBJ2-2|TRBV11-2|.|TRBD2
CASSLASGGTYTGELFF
TGTGCCAGCAGCTTGGCTAGCGGGGGGACCTACACCGGGGAGCTGTTTTTT
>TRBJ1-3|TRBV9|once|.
CASSVDGGSGNTIYF
TGTGCCAGCAGCGTGGACGGGGGCTCTGGAAACACCATATATTTT
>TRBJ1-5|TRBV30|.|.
CAWSSAGGNQPQHF
TGTGCCTGGAGTTCTGCAGGGGGCAATCAGCCCCAGCATTTT
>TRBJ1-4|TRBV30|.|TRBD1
CAWSEPGQGEKLFF
TGTGCCTGGAGTGAACCGGGACAGGGGGAAAAACTGTTTTTT
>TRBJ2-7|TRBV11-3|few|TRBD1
CASSPNDRVSGYEQYF
TGTGCCAGCAGCCCCAACGACAGGGTCTCCGGCTACGAGCAGTACTTC
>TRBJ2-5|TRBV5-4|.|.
CASSFYSTQYF
TGTGCCAGCAGCTTTTATAGTACCCAGTACTTC
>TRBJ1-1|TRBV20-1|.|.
CSAPRGTEAFF
TGCAGTGCCCCGCGAGGAACAGAAGCTTTCTTT
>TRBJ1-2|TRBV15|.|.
CATSRDLSPGQYYGYTF
TGTGCCACCAGCAGAGACCTCAGCCCAGGGCAGTACTATGGCTACACCTTC
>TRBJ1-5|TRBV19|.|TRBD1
CASTPGQPGHSNQPQHF
TGTGCCAGTACACCGGGACAGCCCGGTCATAGCAATCAGCCCCAGCATTTT
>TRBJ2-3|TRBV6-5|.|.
CASSSGGTSTDTQYF
TGTGCCAGCAGTTCAGGCGGGACCAGCACAGATACGCAGTATTTT
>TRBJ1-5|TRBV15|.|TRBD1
CATSSGRGLTQPQHF
TGTGCCACCAGCTCAGGCAGGGGGCTAACTCAGCCCCAGCATTTT
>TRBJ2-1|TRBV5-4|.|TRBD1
CASSPGQGTYNEQFF
TGTGCCAGCAGCCCGGGACAGGGAACATACAATGAGCAGTTCTTC
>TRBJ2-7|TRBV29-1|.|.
CSVDGLGGYEQYF
TGCAGCGTTGACGGCCTAGGTGGGTACGAGCAGTACTTC
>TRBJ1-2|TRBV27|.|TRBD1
CASSPTGGFLYGYTF
TGTGCCAGCAGCCCGACAGGGGGCTTTCTCTATGGCTACACCTTC
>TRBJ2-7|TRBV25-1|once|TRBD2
CASSPTGLAGHGYYEQYF
TGTGCCAGCAGCCCCACTGGACTAGCGGGCCATGGCTACTACGAGCAGTACTTC